Listed here is a single TCR beta chain. A sample-barcoded 5' primer and a J-beta primer mix were used in a second PCR of roughly 6 to 11 cycles. Each of the cDNA molecules was tagged by a template-switch adaptor with 12 random nucleotides. In TCRdb, the 5' RACE reads were re-called with MiXCR into one record per CDR3 protein. The data show 700,000 to 950,000 distinct CDR3 sequences, with approximately 43% seen just once and 20% to 25% held by the top ten. The V end lost 1 base, the J end lost 5 bases, and 8 bases lay between the germline ends. The CDR3 is 13 residues long. CDR1 and CDR2 (germline): GTSNPN, SVGIG (reference sequence). This record belongs to a study of blood T cells in healthy people across ages. The donors, healthy Caucasians from Russia, were aged about 6 to 95. Extraction of total RNA produced a minimum of 5 micrograms from each sample.

The material sequenced was blood. The clonotype originates from an older woman in good health. The genes are TRBV30 and TRBJ2-2; D gene unclear. Written as DNA, the CDR3 is TGTGCCTGGAGTGCGATGACAACCGGGGAGCTGTTTTTT. It is translated as CAWSAMTTGELFF.